A selection of T cell receptor beta chains follows, all from one sample in a study of T cells expressing NK-cell markers. TCRdb re-called the 5' RACE reads and shows each CDR3 protein once, DNA omitted. The sample holds a few hundred thousand distinct CDR3 sequences. Sequencing was done on a sample of blood T cells: a sorted CD56 or NKG2C T cell subset, CD4+ or CD8+ T cells, or bulk PBMC T cells (not recorded which). The receptor source for this set is a man aged 18-70 years in good health. CDR3s include the opening cysteine and the closing phenylalanine or tryptophan. Each record gives: V gene, J gene, CDR3 length, CDR3 protein.

V: TRBV20-1
J: TRBJ2-3
length: 17
CDR3: CSAGTSGGPSYTDTQYF

V: TRBV28
J: TRBJ1-2
length: 15
CDR3: CASRPSDRGPYGYTF

V: TRBV27
J: TRBJ2-7
length: 16
CDR3: CASSTDPRRASYEQYF

V: TRBV2
J: TRBJ2-1
length: 13
CDR3: CASRSMGHNEQFF

V: TRBV24-1
J: TRBJ2-5
length: 15
CDR3: CATSDFGQGKETQYF

V: TRBV3-1
J: TRBJ2-6
length: 17
CDR3: CASSQRGWSSGANVLTF

V: TRBV12-3/TRBV12-4
J: TRBJ1-1
length: 14
CDR3: CASRRQTSNTEAFF

V: TRBV12-3/TRBV12-4
J: TRBJ2-7
length: 18
CDR3: CASSTGGGQGIYSYEQYF

V: TRBV5-1
J: TRBJ2-1
length: 16
CDR3: CASSLLIAGGANEQFF

V: TRBV9
J: TRBJ2-1
length: 16
CDR3: CASSVLAGDLSNEQFF

V: TRBV6-1
J: TRBJ2-5
length: 15
CDR3: CASSDLGQILGTQYF

V: TRBV12-3/TRBV12-4
J: TRBJ1-4
length: 16
CDR3: CASSLAGSRWEEKLFF

V: TRBV7-8
J: TRBJ2-3
length: 16
CDR3: CASSTRLAERTDTQYF

V: TRBV20-1
J: TRBJ2-3
length: 13
CDR3: CSAPGQGGDTQYF

V: TRBV20-1
J: TRBJ1-3
length: 14
CDR3: CSAGDRSSGNTIYF

V: TRBV6-1
J: TRBJ1-2
length: 12
CDR3: CASSALHRHVLF

V: TRBV9
J: TRBJ2-7
length: 14
CDR3: CASSVNPGTYEQYF

V: TRBV25-1
J: TRBJ1-2
length: 12
CDR3: CASRSQGFGYTF

V: TRBV11-1
J: TRBJ2-1
length: 16
CDR3: CASSKNGQVKYNEQFF

V: TRBV5-1
J: TRBJ2-1
length: 13
CDR3: CASMRGSYNEQFF

V: TRBV7-2
J: TRBJ2-5
length: 16
CDR3: CASTPPRGVGGETQYF

V: TRBV6-6
J: TRBJ1-1
length: 13
CDR3: CASRTRGNTEAFF

V: TRBV20-1
J: TRBJ2-7
length: 15
CDR3: CSAPRASGASYEQYF

V: TRBV5-5
J: TRBJ2-2
length: 15
CDR3: CASSQGIGMAGELFF

V: TRBV12-3/TRBV12-4
J: TRBJ1-2
length: 14
CDR3: CASSFGQGWYGYTF

V: TRBV4-1
J: TRBJ1-2
length: 15
CDR3: CASSHPATGKYGYTF

V: TRBV12-3/TRBV12-4
J: TRBJ2-5
length: 13
CDR3: CASSLSVQLHSYF

V: TRBV25-1
J: TRBJ2-3
length: 15
CDR3: CASRTDRLGADTQYF

V: TRBV5-1
J: TRBJ2-1
length: 14
CDR3: CASSSSGGGAEQFF